This T cell receptor beta chain was identified during a study of human T cells and chemical hapten exposure. TCRdb passed the RACE reads through MiXCR, listing each CDR3 protein once. The data hold some 250,000 distinct CDR3 sequences, with almost 8% observed a single time. This clonotype has only a few counts. Trimming at V came to 3 bases and at J to 10 bases, leaving 6 bases not matched to a gene. The CDR3 extends over 13 amino acids. Germline V gene data show CDR1 as SGHTA and CDR2 as FQGNSA. Time point reported: pre-sensitization, week 0. Treatment: therapeutic diphenylcyclopropenone sensitization with weekly scalp DPC.

V gene TRBV7-2 combines with J gene TRBJ1-1, with 9 positions matching TRBD1. The TCR sequence derives from a man aged 18 to 35 with alopecia areata. Some clones in this sample may be carry-over from other donors' samples. Specimen: whole blood, collected in connection with sensitization to the hapten diphenylcyclopropenone (DPC). The CDR3 DNA reads TGTGCCAGCAGCTTTGGACAGGGGTTCGGAGCTTTCTTT. Translating gives CASSFGQGFGAFF.